A selection of T cell receptor beta chains follows, all from one sample in a study of blood T cell repertoires in COVID-19. TCRdb's copy holds only in-frame clones and misses some; the assay was immunoSEQ multiplex PCR. The table records more than 50,000 clones, around 67% of them present only once. The specimen was peripheral blood. All receptors derive from a woman aged 70-85 years with acute or convalescent COVID-19. CDR3s include the opening cysteine and the closing phenylalanine or tryptophan. The order of the fields is V gene, D gene, J gene, clone size, CDR3 length, CDR3 DNA, CDR3 protein. D genes are given only for firm matches. Some rows mark clone size as missing; the rest say once, few, many or name a class of expanded clone.

>TRBV10-3|TRBD1|TRBJ2-7|few|15
TGTGCCATCAGTGATGGGTCGAGACAGGGGTACGAGCAGTACTTC
CAISDGSRQGYEQYF
>TRBV7-6|-|TRBJ2-1|-|18
TGTGCCAGCGGGCGTACGGCGGGGACCGGTATAGGAGTAAATGAGCAGTTCTTC
CASGRTAGTGIGVNEQFF
>TRBV19|-|TRBJ1-3|-|16
TGTGCCAGTAGTTCTTTGACGGAGGGAGCCCGAAACACCATATATTTT
CASSSLTEGARNTIYF
>TRBV5-6|-|TRBJ2-5|once|14
TGTGCCAGCAGCTTGGCTCCGAGTCAAGAGACCCAGTACTTC
CASSLAPSQETQYF
>TRBV4-2|TRBD1|TRBJ1-6|-|17
TGTGCCAGCAGCCAAGTCGGGGTAGGACAGGGGAATTCACCCCTCCACTTT
CASSQVGVGQGNSPLHF
>TRBV9|TRBD1|TRBJ1-1|-|15
TGTGCCAGCAGCGAGGACAGGGGGGGTGACACTGAAGCTTTCTTT
CASSEDRGGDTEAFF
>TRBV19|TRBD1|TRBJ2-5|once|16
TGTGCCAGTAGCACGCCGGGACAGGGGGCGGTGGAGACCCAGTACTTC
CASSTPGQGAVETQYF
>TRBV19|TRBD1|TRBJ1-2|-|14
TGTGCCAGTAGTAGAGATGGCAGGGGGGATGGCTACACCTTC
CASSRDGRGDGYTF
>TRBV27|TRBD1|TRBJ1-2|-|15
TGTGCCAGCAGTTTACAGGGGGCTGGTAACTATGGCTACACCTTC
CASSLQGAGNYGYTF
>TRBV19|-|TRBJ2-6|-|17
TGTGCCAGTAGTATAGATCTAACGGTTTCTGGGGCCAACGTCCTGACTTTC
CASSIDLTVSGANVLTF
>TRBV9|TRBD1|TRBJ1-3|-|13
TGTGCCAGCAGCGCGGGACAGGGAAACACCATATATTTT
CASSAGQGNTIYF
>TRBV19|-|TRBJ1-3|-|12
TGTGCCACTAGCAGAGGTGGAAACACCATATATTTT
CATSRGGNTIYF
>TRBV9|TRBD1|TRBJ1-5|-|15
TGTGCCAGCAGCGTAGACGGACAGGGCAATCAGCCCCAGCATTTT
CASSVDGQGNQPQHF
>TRBV5-1|-|TRBJ2-2|-|18
TGCGCCAGCAGCCAAACACCCAAAGGAGCTACGAACACCGGGGAGCTGTTTTTT
CASSQTPKGATNTGELFF
>TRBV5-1|TRBD1|TRBJ1-6|-|15
TGCGCCAGCAGCTTGGGGGACAGGGCAAATTCACCCCTCCACTTT
CASSLGDRANSPLHF
>TRBV7-9|-|TRBJ1-2|-|15
TGTGCCAGCAGCTTATCTTACGACGAGGTCTATGGCTACACCTTC
CASSLSYDEVYGYTF
>TRBV6-5|-|TRBJ1-2|-|13
TGTGCCAGCAGTTTGGTAGGAGACTATGGCTACACCTTC
CASSLVGDYGYTF
>TRBV12-1|-|TRBJ2-3|-|15
TGTGCCAGCAGGTCCCGGGACAGGGGACCAGATACGCAGTATTTT
CASRSRDRGPDTQYF
>TRBV18|-|TRBJ1-3|-|12
TGTGCCAGCTTCAGGACTGGAAACACCATATATTTT
CASFRTGNTIYF
>TRBV5-1|-|TRBJ1-2|-|15
TGCGCCAGCAGCTTGGAGTTCCCGGGTGGCTATGGCTACACCTTC
CASSLEFPGGYGYTF
>TRBV4-1|TRBD2|TRBJ2-2|-|16
TGCGCCAGCAGCCAAGAGGGGACTATGAACACCGGGGAGCTGTTTTTT
CASSQEGTMNTGELFF
>TRBV12-3/TRBV12-4|-|TRBJ1-2|-|13
TGTGCCAGCAGTTTAATTGCACAGTTTGGCTACACCTTC
CASSLIAQFGYTF
>TRBV9|TRBD2|TRBJ2-1|few|16
TGTGCCAGCACCCCACCCGGGACTAGCGGGGGCCATGAGCAGTTCTTC
CASTPPGTSGGHEQFF
>TRBV9|-|TRBJ1-1|few|14
TGTGCCAGCAGCCCTCGGGGGGGAGCCAATGAAGCTTTCTTT
CASSPRGGANEAFF
>TRBV5-1|-|TRBJ1-4|-|14
TGCGCCAGCAGCTTGGCCCGGGCTAATGAAAAACTGTTTTTT
CASSLARANEKLFF
>TRBV5-1|-|TRBJ2-2|-|17
TGCGCCAGCAGCGGGATGCGCGGGAAAGGAGGCACCGGGGAGCTGTTTTTT
CASSGMRGKGGTGELFF
>TRBV5-5|TRBD1|TRBJ1-1|few|16
TGTGCCAGCAGCCTATCGACAGGGTCGGGGAACACTGAAGCTTTCTTT
CASSLSTGSGNTEAFF
>TRBV11-1|-|TRBJ2-1|-|16
TGTGCCAGCAGCTTAGGGAGCGCTAGCTCCTACAATGAGCAGTTCTTC
CASSLGSASSYNEQFF
>TRBV28|-|TRBJ1-1|-|15
TGTGCCAGCAGTTCGTCTGCAGGGGCTATTACTGAAGCTTTCTTT
CASSSSAGAITEAFF
>TRBV24-1|-|TRBJ1-4|-|13
TGTGCCACCAGTGCGGCTTGGGGGGAGGAACTGTTTTTT
CATSAAWGEELFF
>TRBV6-5|-|TRBJ1-6|once|15
TGTGCCAGCAGCTCTGGGGAGACCTATAATTCACCCCTCCACTTT
CASSSGETYNSPLHF
>TRBV19|TRBD2|TRBJ2-1|once|16
TGTGCCAGTAGTGTACTAGCGGGGGGCTCAGGGTTTGAGCAGTTCTTC
CASSVLAGGSGFEQFF
>TRBV5-1|-|TRBJ2-2|-|15
TGCGCCAGCAGCTTGCAGCCGGGGAACACCGGGGAGCTGTTTTTT
CASSLQPGNTGELFF
>TRBV9|-|TRBJ2-2|-|18
TGTGCCAGCAGCCGATTGAGGGGGAGTCCCGCCGACACCGGGGAGCTGTTTTTT
CASSRLRGSPADTGELFF
>TRBV6-6|-|TRBJ1-2|-|15
TGTGCCAGCAGTTACTCGGCGGGCGCAAACTATGGCTACACCTTC
CASSYSAGANYGYTF
>TRBV24-1|-|TRBJ1-1|-|14
TGTGCCACCAGTGATCGAAGAACAAACACTGAAGCTTTCTTT
CATSDRRTNTEAFF
>TRBV10-1|-|TRBJ1-6|few|13
TGCGCCAGCAGTCTAAAGGGGTTTTCACCCCTCCACTTT
CASSLKGFSPLHF
>TRBV12-3/TRBV12-4|-|TRBJ2-1|-|13
TGTGCCAGCAGTTATCGGGTGGGCAATGAGCAGTTCTTC
CASSYRVGNEQFF
>TRBV28|-|TRBJ1-5|once|15
TGTGCCAGCAGTTTTGGGGCAGAAGAGGGGGAGCCCCAGCATTTT
CASSFGAEEGEPQHF
>TRBV4-2|-|TRBJ2-1|-|16
TGTGCCAGCAGCCAAGATACGAAGGGGTATTACAATGAGCAGTTCTTC
CASSQDTKGYYNEQFF
>TRBV6-5|TRBD1|TRBJ1-2|-|15
TGTGCCAGCAGTATTCGGACAGGGGGCGGCTATGGCTACACCTTC
CASSIRTGGGYGYTF
>TRBV30|-|TRBJ2-7|-|11
TGTGCCTGGAGCCCCCAGAACGAGCAGTACTTC
CAWSPQNEQYF
>TRBV5-1|TRBD1|TRBJ1-3|-|16
TGCGCCAGCAGCTTGGCGTTAGGGACAGTTGGAAACACCATATATTTT
CASSLALGTVGNTIYF
>TRBV19|TRBD2|TRBJ2-3|-|18
TGTGCCAGTAGTATCTTCACTAGCGGGGGACTACGCACAGATACGCAGTATTTT
CASSIFTSGGLRTDTQYF
>TRBV11-2|TRBD1|TRBJ2-5|-|14
TGTGCCAGCAGGCCGGGGACAGGGGGCGAGACCCAGTACTTC
CASRPGTGGETQYF
>TRBV3-1/TRBV3-2|-|TRBJ1-1|-|14
TGTGCCAGCAGCCAAGGGCTGATGAACACTGAAGCTTTCTTT
CASSQGLMNTEAFF
>TRBV3-1/TRBV3-2|TRBD1|TRBJ1-2|-|15
TGTGCCAGCAGCCGTGGGACAGGGGGCTCTAATGGCTACACCTTC
CASSRGTGGSNGYTF
>TRBV5-5|TRBD2|TRBJ2-7|few|15
TGTGCCAGCAGCCTTGGGACTAGCGGGGGCCTGGAGCAGTACTTC
CASSLGTSGGLEQYF
>TRBV7-9|-|TRBJ2-7|-|15
TGTGCCAGCAGCTTAGGGTCAGGGGCGAGGTACGAGCAGTACTTC
CASSLGSGARYEQYF
>TRBV27|-|TRBJ1-2|-|12
TGTGCCAGCAGCCCCAGGGGCCGAGGCTACACCTTC
CASSPRGRGYTF
>TRBV3-1/TRBV3-2|TRBD2|TRBJ2-7|-|14
TGTGCCAGCAGCCCAACTAGCGGGGGCTACGAGCAGTACTTC
CASSPTSGGYEQYF
>TRBV10-3|TRBD2|TRBJ2-1|-|13
TGTGCCATCAGACTAGCGGGTGACGATGAGCAGTTCTTC
CAIRLAGDDEQFF
>TRBV5-1|-|TRBJ1-1|-|14
TGCGCCAGCAGCTTGGTGGGGGCTGGCACTGAAGCTTTCTTT
CASSLVGAGTEAFF
>TRBV27|-|TRBJ2-1|-|15
TGTGCCAGCAGATCACCGGGACTTGGCGACAATGAGCAGTTCTTC
CASRSPGLGDNEQFF
>TRBV9|TRBD1|TRBJ1-2|-|12
TGTGCCAGCAGCATCCGGGACAGTCACTTTTCCTTC
CASSIRDSHFSF
>TRBV19|-|TRBJ1-5|-|14
TGTGCCAGTAGTCCTCAACAGGGTAATCAGCCCCAGCATTTT
CASSPQQGNQPQHF
>TRBV5-4|-|TRBJ2-1|-|14
TGTGCCAGCAGCTTGGGGTCACCGAGGGATGAGCAGTTCTTC
CASSLGSPRDEQFF
>TRBV5-1|-|TRBJ2-5|-|14
TGCGCCAGCAGCTCTTCGACAGGACAAGAGACCCAGTACTTC
CASSSSTGQETQYF